The 27 T cell receptor beta chains reported below all come from one sample, sequenced in a study of human T cells and chemical hapten exposure. TCRdb analysed the RACE reads with MiXCR anew, one entry per CDR3 protein. The sample lists about 77,000 distinct CDR3 sequences; 8.6% were seen once. Documented time point: healthy volunteer bleed at 6 weeks. Total RNA extraction was carried out from unfractionated whole blood. Sequenced sample: whole blood. These receptors all come from a female donor in good health. Some clones in this sample may be carry-over from other donors' samples.

This clonotype has more than one count but fewer than ten. The rearrangement links TRBV7-2 to TRBJ1-5; D possibly corresponds to TRBD1 (5 bases). Germline-derived CDR1 and CDR2 are SGHTA and FQGNSA. The ends were cut back, 2 bases at V and 0 bases at J, with 17 bases in the middle. This CDR3 region has 18 residues. CDR3 DNA sequence: TGTGCCAGCAGCTTATCTGACAGATTCTCTTATAGCAATCAGCCCCAGCATTTT. This codes for CASSLSDRFSYSNQPQHF.

This clonotype has at least ten counts. The V call is TRBV4-3, the J call TRBJ2-5; D not certain. Germline CDR1 reads LGHNA; CDR2 reads YSLEER. V lost 0 bases and J 3 bases, leaving 11 bases between the germline ends. The CDR3 covers 15 residues. CDR3 in amino acids: CASSQDGSAEETQYF. The CDR3 coding sequence is TGCGCCAGCAGCCAAGATGGGTCGGCCGAAGAGACCCAGTACTTC.

In its sample, this clonotype was seen a few times. The chain uses TRBV6-6 and TRBJ1-1, with 7 bases identical to TRBD1. The germline gives CDR1 MNHNY, CDR2 SVGAGI (reference sequence). CDR3 size: 17 residues. V lost 0 bases and J lost 0; bases outside the gene matches: 7. The CDR3 spells CASSYSGQGGMNTEAFF. The CDR3 nucleotides are TGTGCCAGCAGTTACTCGGGGCAGGGGGGAATGAACACTGAAGCTTTCTTT.

The chain carries TRBV15 and TRBJ2-2; TRBD1 agrees at 8 bases. From germline, CDR1 is LNHNV and CDR2 YYDKDF (reference sequence). The CDR3 contains 15 residues. V dropped 3 bases and J dropped 1; count of bases not matched to a gene: 1. CDR3 region: CATSSGQGNTGELFF. DNA for the CDR3: TGTGCCACCAGCAGCGGACAGGGGAACACCGGGGAGCTGTTTTTT.

This clonotype was picked up many times. V and J are TRBV12-3 or TRBV12-4 and TRBJ2-5; D is possibly TRBD1 or TRBD2 (5 bases each). V was shortened by 3 bases and J by 2 bases, with 10 bases between the two germline ends. The CDR3 length is 14 residues. The CDR3: CASSFGDPQETQYF. Here the CDR3 DNA reads TGTGCCAGCAGTTTTGGGGACCCTCAAGAGACCCAGTACTTC.

This clonotype was detected ten times or more. The CDR3 loop reads CASSLVLVWPRAYIDTQYF. CDR3 DNA: TGTGCCAGCAGCTTAGTCCTCGTCTGGCCGAGGGCTTACATAGATACGCAGTATTTT. This sequence joins TRBV7-2 and TRBJ2-3; D is perhaps TRBD2 (5 bases). The CDR3 has 19 amino acids. Germline V CDR1 and CDR2: SGHTA, FQGNSA. Deletions cut 1 base from V and 5 bases from J, with 25 bases between.

The V call is TRBV20-1, the J call TRBJ2-5; the match to TRBD1 covers 8 bases. Germline V gene data show CDR1 as DFQATT and CDR2 as SNEGSKA (reference sequence). This CDR3 is 13 amino acids long. V shed 5 bases, J shed 5 bases, and the junction held 7 bases outside the gene matches. This chain's CDR3 is CSAGRTGRETQYF. The CDR3 DNA reads as TGCAGTGCTGGACGGACAGGGCGGGAGACCCAGTACTTC.

In its sample, this clonotype was seen many times. V gene TRBV19 combines with J gene TRBJ2-3; 8 bases are shared with TRBD2. The CDR3 consists of 17 residues. The germline CDR1 and CDR2 sequences are LNHDA and SQIVND (reference sequence). With V trimmed by 5 bases and J by 4 bases, 14 bases remained unmatched. The CDR3 DNA reads TGTGCCAGTAGTCCACCCCCTGTAGCGGGACCCTCAGATACGCAGTATTTT. Translated, it gives CASSPPPVAGPSDTQYF.

There are many counts of this clonotype. The rearrangement uses TRBV7-2 and TRBJ2-3; D unresolved. V lost 2 bases and J lost 2, with 8 bases in between. CDR1 is SGHTA and CDR2 is FQGNSA in the germline V gene. The length of the CDR3 is 14 residues. In DNA form, the CDR3 reads TGTGCCAGCAGCTTACCGGATAACACAGATACGCAGTATTTT. It yields the protein CASSLPDNTDTQYF.

The rearrangement joins TRBV12-3 or TRBV12-4 to TRBJ1-2; D is perhaps TRBD1 (6 bases). Between the trimmed V and J ends, which lost 4 bases and 0 bases, there was a span of 12 bases. The CDR3 loop spans 15 amino acids. This CDR3 is CASSSGGASNYGYTF. In nucleotides, the CDR3 is TGTGCCAGCAGTTCGGGGGGCGCCTCTAACTATGGCTACACCTTC.

The CDR3 DNA follows: TGTGCCAGCAGCCCCGTCCTAGTACGCGAGCAGTTCTTC. Amino acid sequence: CASSPVLVREQFF. The chain carries TRBV7-2 and TRBJ2-1; D is uncertain. This CDR3 comprises 13 residues. Deletions cut 5 bases from V and 10 bases from J, with 15 bases between. Germline lookup yields CDR1 SGHTA and CDR2 FQGNSA.

At least ten counts were recorded for this clonotype. The rearrangement uses TRBV6-5 and TRBJ2-1; D is perhaps TRBD2 (6 bases). The V gene's germline CDR1 is MNHEY and CDR2 SVGAGI. The CDR3 is made up of 15 amino acids. Deletions cut 2 bases from V and 2 bases from J, with 10 bases between. CDR3 bases: TGTGCCAGCAGTTACGAGCGGGCACCCTACAATGAGCAGTTCTTC. This translates into CASSYERAPYNEQFF.

The rearrangement joins TRBV7-9 to TRBJ2-5; a possible D gene is TRBD2 (5 bases). The CDR3 length is 16 residues. The V gene's germline CDR1 is SEHNR and CDR2 FQNEAQ (reference sequence). Trimming pared 0 bases from V and 5 bases from J, leaving 16 bases between. The CDR3 DNA follows: TGTGCCAGCAGCTTAGCGCGGGCTACTCAAGGGGAGACCCAGTACTTC. It yields the protein CASSLARATQGETQYF.

This clonotype occurred many times. The genes are TRBV6-2 or TRBV6-3 and TRBJ1-1; D is unresolved. Trimming took off 3 bases at V and 7 bases at J, with 9 bases between the two ends. Germline V gene lookup returns CDR1 MNHEY and CDR2 SVGEGT. This CDR3 contains 12 residues. CDR3 DNA sequence: TGTGCCAGCAGTTATCGGCGGTATGAAGCTTTCTTT. Its protein is CASSYRRYEAFF.

About this clonotype itself: A read error may explain this, as a much larger clone is one base away. CDR3 amino acids: CASSLQGGGETQYF. The CDR3 bases are TGTGCCAGCAGCTTGCAGGGAGGTGGGGAGACCCAGTACTTC. The rearrangement uses TRBV7-2 and TRBJ2-5; perhaps TRBD2 as D (6 bases). V shed 3 bases and J shed 5 bases, with 13 bases lying between them. This CDR3 region has 14 residues. Germline V gives CDR1 SGHTA, CDR2 FQGNSA.

J is TRBJ1-1 and V is TRBV4-3; D unclear. The CDR3 is 13 amino acids. V was cut by 0 bases and J by 1 base, with 3 bases left in between. From germline, CDR1 is LGHNA and CDR2 YSLEER. The CDR3 sequence is CASSQEQNTEAFF. For the CDR3, the DNA is TGCGCCAGCAGCCAAGAACAGAACACTGAAGCTTTCTTT.

This clonotype has just a few counts. This chain links TRBV28 with TRBJ1-5; D call uncertain. Trimming shortened V by 4 bases and J by 0 bases, and 13 bases separated the two germline ends. This CDR3 has 16 amino acids. Germline-derived CDR1 and CDR2 are MDHEN and SYDVKM. The CDR3 nucleotides read TGTGCCAGCAGTTACGACATCACGTATAGCAATCAGCCCCAGCATTTT. Translating gives CASSYDITYSNQPQHF. Based on the CDR3 plus reference TRBV28 and TRBJ1-5, the full variable domain is DVKVTQSSRYLVKRTGEKVFLECVQDMDHENMFWYRQDPGLGLRLIYFSYDVKMKEKGDIPEGYSVSREKKERFSLILESASTNQTSMYLCASSYDITYSNQPQHFGDGTRLSIL.

V and J are TRBV3-1 and TRBJ2-6, with D possibly matching TRBD2 (5 bases). V was clipped by 4 bases and J by 0 bases, with 16 bases between them. Germline CDR1 reads LGHDT; CDR2 reads YNNKEL (reference sequence). There are 18 residues in the CDR3. CDR3 sequence: CASSPPTRLSSGANVLTF. DNA of the CDR3: TGTGCCAGCAGCCCGCCAACTAGGCTATCCTCTGGGGCCAACGTCCTGACTTTC.

This clonotype came up many times. This sequence joins TRBV28 and TRBJ1-6; a possible D gene is TRBD1 (5 bases). V lost 11 bases and J 6 bases, leaving 20 bases between the germline ends. The CDR3 runs to 15 residues. Germline CDR1 is MDHEN and CDR2 is SYDVKM. In DNA form, the CDR3 reads TGTGCCTCCCATCAGGGCAACGTTCGTAATTCACCCCTCCACTTT. Translating it yields CASHQGNVRNSPLHF.

This clonotype appeared many times. This chain joins TRBV12-3 or TRBV12-4 and TRBJ1-1, with a tentative D call TRBD1 (5 bases). This CDR3 has 13 residues. Deletions cut 6 bases from V and 9 bases from J, with 17 bases between. For the CDR3, the DNA is TGTGCCAGCAGGCATGTTCAGGGTTCTCAAGCTTTCTTT. Its protein product is CASRHVQGSQAFF.

This clonotype has ten or more counts. The chain couples TRBV7-9 to TRBJ2-5; D call uncertain. CDR1 and CDR2 from the germline V gene are SEHNR and FQNEAQ (reference sequence). This CDR3 has 12 residues. V shed 5 bases and J shed 5 bases, with 9 bases lying between them. The CDR3 loop reads CASSQDEETQYF. CDR3 DNA: TGTGCCAGCAGCCAAGATGAGGAGACCCAGTACTTC.

This clonotype was recorded at least ten times. The V call is TRBV29-1, the J call TRBJ2-7, with 7 bases matching TRBD1. After removal of 7 bases from V and 3 bases from J, the junction contained 9 bases not matched to a gene. The germline gives CDR1 SQVTM, CDR2 ANQGSEA. The CDR3 extends over 13 amino acids. CDR3 nucleotide sequence: TGCAGCGCCGGAAAGGGACAGAACTACGAGCAGTACTTC. The encoded protein is CSAGKGQNYEQYF.

There are many counts of this clonotype. The chain combines TRBV20-1 with TRBJ2-5; no clear D gene. The CDR3 sequence is 15 residues long. Trimming pared 0 bases from V and 5 bases from J, leaving 16 bases between. The germline V gene encodes CDR1 DFQATT and CDR2 SNEGSKA (reference sequence). As DNA, the CDR3 is TGCAGTGCTAGAGATGCGGTAGCCGCGGCGGAGACCCAGTACTTC. This codes for CSARDAVAAAETQYF.

The chain has TRBV10-3 and TRBJ1-1, with a tentative D call TRBD1 (5 bases). The germline V gene has CDR1 ENHRY and CDR2 SYGVKD. The CDR3 is 17 amino acids. V was clipped by 2 bases and J by 0 bases, with 16 bases between them. The CDR3 protein is CAISEIQVAVMNTEAFF. CDR3 DNA sequence: TGTGCCATCAGTGAGATACAGGTTGCTGTGATGAACACTGAAGCTTTCTTT.

The J gene is TRBJ1-6, the V gene TRBV20-1, with 8 positions matching TRBD1. The CDR3 extends over 15 amino acids. After removal of 6 bases from V and 8 bases from J, the junction contained 12 bases not matched to a gene. Per the germline V gene, CDR1 is DFQATT and CDR2 is SNEGSKA (reference sequence). In DNA, the CDR3 is TGCAGTGCCCAACCCCACAGGGGGGCCGATTCACCCCTCCACTTT. As protein: CSAQPHRGADSPLHF.

There are many counts of this clonotype. This rearrangement joins TRBV6-6 to TRBJ1-5; 7 nucleotides align to TRBD1. The germline CDR1 and CDR2 sequences are MNHNY and SVGAGI (reference sequence). The V gene end was trimmed by 0 bases and the J gene end by 6 bases; junction bases not matched to a gene: 11. CDR3 size: 17 residues. This CDR3 is CASSYSKGTVLPQPQHF. The CDR3 bases are TGTGCCAGCAGTTACTCGAAGGGGACAGTCCTACCTCAGCCCCAGCATTTT.

The chain couples TRBV18 to TRBJ2-2, with TRBD1 as a possible D gene (5 bases). CDR1 KGHSH and CDR2 LQKENI come from the germline V gene. V lost 0 bases to trimming and J lost 1 base, with 9 bases between them. The CDR3 sequence is 16 residues long. This chain's CDR3 is CASSPPSRENTGELFF. The CDR3, as DNA: TGTGCCAGCTCACCACCGTCCAGGGAGAACACCGGGGAGCTGTTTTTT.